The text below deals with one T cell receptor (beta chain). Its matching antigen is unknown. The study team obtained lesional scalp punch biopsies and peripheral blood from alopecia areata patients. PBMC-derived CD4+ and CD8+ T cells were sorted. This sample is part of a study of CD8+ T cells in alopecia areata. Study-wide points: Patients showed less clear TCR sequence sharing than mice, possibly partly because of HLA diversity.

Trimming took off 8 bases at V and 8 bases at J, with 21 bases between the two ends. Germline V gene lookup returns CDR1 MNHEY and CDR2 SVGAGI. The CDR3 length is 15 residues. Reverse transcription of extracted RNA yielded cDNA, which provided the sequencing template. The method was immunoSEQ multiplex PCR; TCRdb's version includes in-frame clones alone and lacks a portion of them. The table lists 140,000 to 150,000 clones, over 70% of them singletons. The sample here was CD8+ T cells sorted from blood, taken at week 0. The source of this sequence is a human donor with alopecia areata. The gene calls are TRBV6-5 and TRBJ2-2; no clear D. As DNA, the CDR3 is TGTGCCAGCGGGCCCGGGCCTTATAGCAAGGGGGAGCTGTTTTTT. It specifies CASGPGPYSKGELFF.